A single sample gave rise to the 8 T cell receptor beta chains below, sequenced in a study of shared clonotypes between healthy human individuals. The protocol was immunoSEQ multiplex PCR, while the TCRdb copy is restricted to in-frame clones and leaves out a portion. The repertoire consists of 2 million to 2.5 million clones, with 80% to 95% occurring once and the leading ten covering 0.35% to 0.5%. The specimen was naive CD4+ T cells from PBMCs. Subset described: CD45RA+ positively selected. Receptors originate from a man between 18 and 35 years old in good health. Some clones in this sample may be carry-over from other donors' samples.

The V gene is TRBV9, the J gene TRBJ2-1, with no clear D. This CDR3 has 14 residues. CDR1 is SGDLS, CDR2 YYNGEE, per germline. Trimming cost V 4 bases and J 9 bases, with 17 bases left between them. In DNA, the CDR3 is TGTGCCAGCAGCCCGAGCATCTCACGAGGTGAGCAGTTCTTC. Translating gives CASSPSISRGEQFF.

The chain carries TRBV7-9 and TRBJ1-5, with 10 positions matching TRBD1. The CDR3 is made up of 15 amino acids. Germline loops: CDR1 SEHNR, CDR2 FQNEAQ (reference sequence). Germline trimming cut 4 bases from V and 6 bases from J; bases unmatched to any gene: 6. For the CDR3, the DNA is TGTGCCAGCAGCTCGACAGGGGGCCCCGGTCAGCCCCAGCATTTT. Amino acids: CASSSTGGPGQPQHF.

Comments on this clone: Other DNA sequences in the same sample also yield this CDR3. The chain combines TRBV6-1 with TRBJ2-5, with D tentatively TRBD1 (6 bases). Germline CDR1 and CDR2: MNHNS and SASEGT. Between the trimmed V and J ends, which lost 6 bases and 2 bases, there was a span of 13 bases. CDR3 length: 14 amino acids. CDR3 protein: CASSPGTRQETQYF. CDR3 bases: TGTGCCAGCAGCCCCGGGACACGGCAAGAGACCCAGTACTTC.

This rearrangement joins TRBV14 to TRBJ2-1, with 9 bases fitting TRBD1. This CDR3 is built from 16 residues. The V gene end was trimmed by 6 bases and the J gene end by 4 bases; junction bases not matched to a gene: 10. Germline V gene lookup returns CDR1 SGHDN and CDR2 FVKESK. CDR3 DNA sequence: TGTGCCAGCAGTCTTTACCGGGACAGGGAATACAATGAGCAGTTCTTC. Translation gives CASSLYRDREYNEQFF.

The chain couples TRBV5-1 to TRBJ1-4, with D possibly being TRBD1 (6 bases). The length of the CDR3 is 16 residues. V was shortened by 0 bases and J by 7 bases, with 16 bases between the two germline ends. The germline gives CDR1 SGHRS, CDR2 YFSETQ. The CDR3 spells CASSLGNLQGGEKLFF. The CDR3 coding sequence is TGCGCCAGCAGCTTGGGTAATTTACAGGGTGGTGAAAAACTGTTTTTT.

This rearrangement joins TRBV7-9 to TRBJ2-3; the D call may be TRBD1 or TRBD2 (5 bases each). Deletions cut 5 bases from V and 14 bases from J, with 20 bases between. Germline-derived CDR1 and CDR2 are SEHNR and FQNEAQ (reference sequence). The CDR3 runs 13 residues. CDR3 region: CASSLVEVGTWYF. The DNA of the CDR3 is TGTGCCAGCAGCCTCGTAGAGGTGGGGACGTGGTATTTT. Looking up the rest from reference TRBV7-9 and TRBJ2-3 gives the full variable domain: DTGVSQNPRHKITKRGQNVTFRCDPISEHNRLYWYRQTLGQGPEFLTYFQNEAQLEKSRLLSDRFSAERPKGSFSTLEIQRTEQGDSAMYLCASSLVEVGTWYFGPGTRLTVL.

The chain employs TRBV4-1 and TRBJ2-3, with 9 bases aligning to TRBD1. The CDR3 is 16 residues long. Germline loops: CDR1 MGHRA, CDR2 YSYEKL. J lost 5 bases, V lost 4 bases, and 10 bases had no gene match. In DNA, the CDR3 is TGCGCCAGCAGCCCGCCGGGACAGGGAGTATTAGATACGCAGTATTTT. This encodes CASSPPGQGVLDTQYF.

As concerns this clone: The sample carries other DNA sequences with the same CDR3. The chain recombines TRBV5-1 with TRBJ2-6; the D is unclear. The CDR3 has 16 residues. Deletions cut 0 bases from V and 0 bases from J, with 7 bases between. CDR1 and CDR2 (germline): SGHRS, YFSETQ. The CDR3 DNA reads as TGCGCCAGCAGCTTGGCCGTAGGCTCTGGGGCCAACGTCCTGACTTTC. Translated: CASSLAVGSGANVLTF.